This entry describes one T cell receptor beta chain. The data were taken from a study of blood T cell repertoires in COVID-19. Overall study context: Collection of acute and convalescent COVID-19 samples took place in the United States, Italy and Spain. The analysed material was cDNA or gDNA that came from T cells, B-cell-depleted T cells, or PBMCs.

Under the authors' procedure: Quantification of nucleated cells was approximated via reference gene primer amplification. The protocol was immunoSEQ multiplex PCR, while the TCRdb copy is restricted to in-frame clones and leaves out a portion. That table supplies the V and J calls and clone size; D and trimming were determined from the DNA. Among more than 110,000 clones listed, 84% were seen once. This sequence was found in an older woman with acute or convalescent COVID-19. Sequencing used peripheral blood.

The CDR3 region has the DNA TGTGCCACCAGTGATTTTCGAGGGGGCAGGGGCACCGGGGAGCTGTTTTTT. This translates into CATSDFRGGRGTGELFF. The V gene is TRBV24-1, the J gene TRBJ2-2; TRBD1 agrees at 7 bases. After removal of 1 base from V and 4 bases from J, the junction contained 8 bases not matched to a gene. Per the germline V gene, CDR1 is KGHDR and CDR2 is SFDVKD. This CDR3 contains 17 residues.